Reported below is one T cell receptor (beta chain). No cognate antigen has been identified for it. No much larger clone is present one base from it, and per-base qualities are unavailable. The data originate from a study of T cell changes during pregnancy in multiple sclerosis (dated by TCRdb to the late 2010s). Some background on the complete study: The study looked at changes in the T cell repertoire across pregnancy in women with multiple sclerosis.

Libraries were prepared through the immunoSEQ multiplex PCR assay. TCRdb took this table from immuneACCESS and kept in-frame rearrangements with V and J called. Such tables lack part of the clones; where checked against another copy, unresolved V genes explain under half of the gap, and the rest is unexplained. This sample holds under 75,000 clones; approximately 90% were observed only once. The ten biggest clones cover less than 3.5% of the sample. The starting material was peripheral blood, obtained in the third trimester of pregnancy. The clonotype comes from a female donor in good health, enrolled as a control in a pregnancy study.

The DNA sequence is given as TGTGCCAGCAGCGGACAGGACTATGGCTACACCTTC. This is translated as CASSGQDYGYTF. The receptor chain draws on TRBV2 and TRBJ1-2; 7 central nucleotides agree with TRBD1. From its cysteine to its phenylalanine, the CDR3 spans 12 amino acids. Kept here is only the CDR3 DNA, which spans 36 bases and is read in frame from base 1. The germline V gene specifies SNHLY as CDR1 and FYNNEI as CDR2. At the junction V is shortened by 6 bases and J by 3 bases; bases outside the gene matches: 1.